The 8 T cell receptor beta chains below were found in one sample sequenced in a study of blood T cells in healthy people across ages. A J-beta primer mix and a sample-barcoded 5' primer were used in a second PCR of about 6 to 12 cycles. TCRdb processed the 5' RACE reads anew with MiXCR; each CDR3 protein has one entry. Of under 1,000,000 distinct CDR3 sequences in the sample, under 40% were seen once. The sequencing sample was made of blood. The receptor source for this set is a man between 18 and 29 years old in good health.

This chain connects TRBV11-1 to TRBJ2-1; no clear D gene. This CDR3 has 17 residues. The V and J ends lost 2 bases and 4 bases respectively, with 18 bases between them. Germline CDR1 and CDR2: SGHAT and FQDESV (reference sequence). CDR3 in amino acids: CASSLPGHSPLYNEQFF. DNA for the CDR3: TGTGCCAGCAGCTTACCGGGTCATTCCCCTCTTTACAATGAGCAGTTCTTC.

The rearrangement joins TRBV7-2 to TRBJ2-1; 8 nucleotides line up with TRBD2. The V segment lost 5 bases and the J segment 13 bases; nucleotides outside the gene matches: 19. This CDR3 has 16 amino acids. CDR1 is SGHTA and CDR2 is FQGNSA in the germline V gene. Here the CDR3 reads CASSPNDARGAIGQFF. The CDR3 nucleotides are TGTGCCAGCAGCCCGAATGATGCGCGGGGGGCGATCGGTCAGTTCTTC. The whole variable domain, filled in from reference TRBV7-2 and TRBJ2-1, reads GAGVSQSPSNKVTEKGKDVELRCDPISGHTALYWYRQSLGQGLEFLIYFQGNSAPDKSGLPSDRFSAERTGGSVSTLTIQRTQQEDSAVYLCASSPNDARGAIGQFFGPGTRLTVL.

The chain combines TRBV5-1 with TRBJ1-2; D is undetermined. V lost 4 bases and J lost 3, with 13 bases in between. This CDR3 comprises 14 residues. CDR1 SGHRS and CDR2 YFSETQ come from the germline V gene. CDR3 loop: CASSGWTDHYGYTF. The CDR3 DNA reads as TGCGCCAGCAGCGGCTGGACGGACCACTATGGCTACACCTTC.

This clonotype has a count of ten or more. DNA of the CDR3: TGTGCCAGCAGTTATCGACCTTCATACGAGCAGTACTTC. Residues: CASSYRPSYEQYF. This chain connects TRBV6-2 or TRBV6-3 to TRBJ2-7; D remains ambiguous. CDR3 length: 13 residues. CDR1 is MNHEY and CDR2 is SVGEGT in the germline V gene. Trimming stripped 3 bases from V and 4 bases from J, with 10 bases between.

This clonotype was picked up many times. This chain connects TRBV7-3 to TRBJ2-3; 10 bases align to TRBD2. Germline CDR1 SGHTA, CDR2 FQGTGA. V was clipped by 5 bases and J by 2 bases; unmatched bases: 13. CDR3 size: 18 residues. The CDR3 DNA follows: TGTGCCAGCAGCCTTTCGTACCAAGCGGGGGGGACCACAGATACGCAGTATTTT. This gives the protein CASSLSYQAGGTTDTQYF.

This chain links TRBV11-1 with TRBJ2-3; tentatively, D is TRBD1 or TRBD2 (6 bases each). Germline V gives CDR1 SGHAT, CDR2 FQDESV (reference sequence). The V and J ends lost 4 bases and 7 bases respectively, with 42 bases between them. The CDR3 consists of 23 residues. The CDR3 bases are TGTGCCAGCAGCTCCCATTACGATTCCCCAATCGCACCCCTGGAGGGGGTGGGGTATACGCAGTATTTT. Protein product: CASSSHYDSPIAPLEGVGYTQYF.

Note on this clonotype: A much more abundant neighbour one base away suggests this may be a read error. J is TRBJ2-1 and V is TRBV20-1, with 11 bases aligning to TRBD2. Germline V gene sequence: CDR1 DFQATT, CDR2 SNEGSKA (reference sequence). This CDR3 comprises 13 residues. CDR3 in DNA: TGCAGTGCTGGAGATAGACTAGCGGGAGAGCAGTTCTTC. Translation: CSAGDRLAGEQFF.

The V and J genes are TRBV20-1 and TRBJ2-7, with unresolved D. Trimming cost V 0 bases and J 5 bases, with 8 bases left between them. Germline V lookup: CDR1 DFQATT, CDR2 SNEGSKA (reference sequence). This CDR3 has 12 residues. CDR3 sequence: CSARDQLHEQYF. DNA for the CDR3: TGCAGTGCTAGAGATCAGCTACACGAGCAGTACTTC.